The clone carrying this TCR beta chain has a single count. Clones were sequenced by immunoSEQ multiplex PCR, and TCRdb holds only the in-frame ones, with some missing. The table lists 45,000 to 75,000 clones, approximately 94% of them singletons. This specimen belongs to a study of human versus mouse CDR3 diversity and MHC coevolution. The TCR comes from a person between 55 and 70 years old in good health. Sequencing was performed on naive CD4+ T cells from blood. Subset indicated: CD45RO-negative CD62L-positive naive CD4 T cells.

The CDR3 spells CASSLSPGGRASREQYF. The CDR3 DNA reads TGTGCCAGCAGTTTATCCCCTGGCGGGAGGGCCTCGAGAGAGCAGTACTTC. V usage is TRBV27 and J usage is TRBJ2-7, with 9 positions matching TRBD2. Trimming removed 0 bases from V and 7 bases from J; junction bases left unmatched: 13. Germline CDR1 MNHEY, CDR2 SMNVEV (reference sequence). This CDR3 spans 17 amino acids.